The 29 T cell receptor beta chains reported below all come from one sample, sequenced in a study of T cell responses to AZD1222 COVID-19 vaccine. Assay: immunoSEQ multiplex PCR; the TCRdb copy retains only in-frame clones and omits some. The sample records about 85,000 clones, roughly nine tenths being singletons. This specimen was peripheral blood, taken on day 0 of AZD1222 vaccination. These receptors were obtained from an adult in good health.

The chain recombines TRBV5-1 with TRBJ2-7; D uncertain. This CDR3 region has 13 residues. Looked up from germline, CDR1 is SGHRS and CDR2 is YFSETQ. Deletions cut 7 bases from V and 4 bases from J, with 15 bases between. The CDR3 region has the DNA TGCGCCAGCGGCACCCCGGACCGTTACGAGCAGTACTTC. Amino acids: CASGTPDRYEQYF.

This rearrangement joins TRBV18 to TRBJ1-5; weak D call: TRBD1 (5 bases). V was cut by 6 bases and J by 1 base, with 10 bases left in between. CDR3 length equals 14 residues. CDR1 is KGHSH, CDR2 LQKENI, per germline. This CDR3 is CASSLRDSNQPQHF. CDR3 DNA sequence: TGTGCCAGCTCCCTCCGGGACAGCAATCAGCCCCAGCATTTT.

The CDR3 DNA sequence: TGTGCCAGCAGTTGGGCCCGACAGGCGTCGACCCACGAGCAGTACTTC. Amino acid sequence: CASSWARQASTHEQYF. The chain carries TRBV28 and TRBJ2-7; D may be TRBD1 (6 bases). This CDR3 region has 16 residues. V lost 4 bases to trimming and J lost 5 bases, with 21 bases between them. Germline assignment: CDR1 MDHEN and CDR2 SYDVKM.

The chain combines TRBV18 with TRBJ2-1, with D perhaps matching TRBD1 (6 bases). The V end was cut by 2 bases, the J end by 0 bases, with 8 bases between. This CDR3 contains 15 residues. Germline CDR1 reads KGHSH; CDR2 reads LQKENI. The CDR3 sequence: CASSPGTTSYNEQFF. CDR3 DNA: TGTGCCAGCTCACCAGGGACAACCTCCTACAATGAGCAGTTCTTC.

The V call is TRBV29-1, the J call TRBJ1-1; D is possibly TRBD1 (6 bases). Germline lookup yields CDR1 SQVTM and CDR2 ANQGSEA. The CDR3 spans 11 residues. The DNA of the CDR3 is TGCGTCGGGGGGCGGAACACTGAAGCTTTCTTT. Translating it yields CVGGRNTEAFF.

The CDR3 is CASSLNPGLPEKLFF. Here the CDR3 DNA reads TGTGCCAGCAGTTTAAATCCGGGGCTCCCAGAAAAACTGTTTTTT. The chain recombines TRBV28 with TRBJ1-4, with D possibly TRBD1 on 5 matching bases. Trimming removed 2 bases at V and 8 bases at J, with 15 bases between. This CDR3 comprises 15 residues. The germline V gene has CDR1 MDHEN and CDR2 SYDVKM.

This clone occurred a few times. J is TRBJ1-2 and V is TRBV3-1 (or the pseudogene TRBV3-2); 11 bases match TRBD1. Unmatched junction bases numbered 7, after V lost 6 bases and J lost 4 bases. The CDR3 is 15 residues long. From germline, CDR1 is LGHDT and CDR2 YNNKEL (reference sequence). The CDR3 sequence: CASSLDRGHRYGYTF. CDR3 coding DNA: TGTGCCAGCAGTCTGGACAGGGGGCATCGCTATGGCTACACCTTC.

This sequence joins TRBV5-1 and TRBJ2-7, with 10 bases matching TRBD1. V lost 1 base to trimming and J lost 4 bases; unmatched junction nucleotides: 8. Germline V gene sequence: CDR1 SGHRS, CDR2 YFSETQ. The CDR3 runs to 16 residues. The CDR3 loop is CASSLNSGTGAYEQYF. The CDR3 nucleotides read TGCGCCAGCAGCTTGAACTCCGGGACAGGGGCGTACGAGCAGTACTTC.

The DNA for the CDR3 is TGTGCCAGCAACCGGGCTGGGACAGATACGCAGTATTTT. Protein: CASNRAGTDTQYF. This chain joins TRBV9 and TRBJ2-3, with unresolved D. The V end lost 6 bases, the J end lost 3 bases, and 11 bases lay between the germline ends. The CDR3 contains 13 residues. Germline-derived CDR1 and CDR2 are SGDLS and YYNGEE.

The table lists this clone with a few counts. The chain links TRBV24-1 to TRBJ1-5; D perhaps matches TRBD1 (6 bases). CDR3 length: 15 amino acids. In germline, CDR1 is KGHDR, CDR2 SFDVKD. Trimming removed 5 bases at V and 4 bases at J, with 14 bases between. The chain's CDR3 is CATSGEAGENQPQHF. For the CDR3, the DNA is TGTGCCACCAGTGGGGAGGCAGGGGAAAATCAGCCCCAGCATTTT.

This chain links TRBV28 with TRBJ2-7; 9 bases agree with TRBD2. The CDR3 contains 18 residues. V lost 4 bases and J lost 6; bases outside the gene matches: 19. Germline V lookup: CDR1 MDHEN, CDR2 SYDVKM. CDR3 nucleotide sequence: TGTGCCAGCAGTTCCCATTTGCGCGGGAGGGCCCAAGAAGGCGAGCAGTACTTC. It translates to CASSSHLRGRAQEGEQYF.

The CDR3 region is CASSLTGYAYEQYF. The CDR3 nucleotides are TGTGCCAGCAGCTTAACAGGGTACGCCTACGAGCAGTACTTC. The chain is built from TRBV7-2 and TRBJ2-7; tentatively, D is TRBD1 (6 bases). CDR3 length: 14 amino acids. CDR1 and CDR2 from the germline V gene are SGHTA and FQGNSA. V was clipped by 2 bases and J by 2 bases, with 10 bases between them.

The table lists this clone with a count of one. The chain links TRBV28 to TRBJ1-6, with D perhaps matching TRBD1 (6 bases). This CDR3 region has 15 residues. V dropped 7 bases and J dropped 2 bases, with 12 bases sitting between them. Germline-derived CDR1 and CDR2 are MDHEN and SYDVKM. CDR3 region: CASTEEGAYNSPLHF. Here the CDR3 DNA reads TGTGCCAGCACCGAGGAGGGGGCCTATAATTCACCCCTCCACTTT.

This clone was seen a single time. The V and J genes are TRBV19 and TRBJ1-2; 10 nucleotides line up with TRBD1. Unmatched junction bases numbered 9, after V lost 7 bases and J lost 7 bases. This CDR3 spans 14 amino acids. Germline loops: CDR1 LNHDA, CDR2 SQIVND (reference sequence). CDR3 nucleotides: TGTGCCAGTAATTCCTGGACAGGGGGAGGTGGCTACACCTTC. It yields the protein CASNSWTGGGGYTF.

This rearrangement joins TRBV6-2 or TRBV6-3 to TRBJ2-7; D may be TRBD1 or TRBD2 (5 bases each). CDR1 is MNHEY and CDR2 is SVGEGT in the germline V gene. The CDR3 length is 14 residues. Trimming took 6 bases from V and 2 from J, leaving 14 bases between them. Here the CDR3 DNA reads TGTGCCAGCAGCCGCTGGGGGTTCACCTACGAGCAGTACTTC. Protein sequence: CASSRWGFTYEQYF.

This clone was found once. The chain joins TRBV19 to TRBJ1-2; no clear D gene. Germline CDR1 reads LNHDA; CDR2 reads SQIVND (reference sequence). Trimming left V 6 bases short and J 8 bases short, with 16 bases between. The CDR3 is 13 residues long. CDR3 sequence reads: CASRLDGGEGYTF. The CDR3 DNA reads TGTGCCAGTAGACTGGACGGCGGGGAAGGCTACACCTTC.

The chain couples TRBV30 to TRBJ2-7, with D hard to call. The CDR3 is 13 amino acids. Germline V lookup: CDR1 GTSNPN, CDR2 SVGIG (reference sequence). V was trimmed by 2 bases and J by 6 bases, leaving 14 bases between them. In DNA form, the CDR3 reads TGTGCCTGGAGTAAAATGGGTGTGGGCGAGCAGTACTTC. This encodes CAWSKMGVGEQYF.

This chain links TRBV18 with TRBJ1-5; perhaps TRBD1 as D (6 bases). Deletions cut 4 bases from V and 2 bases from J, with 12 bases between. CDR1 KGHSH and CDR2 LQKENI come from the germline V gene. The CDR3 runs 15 residues. CDR3 protein: CASSLQGRGNQPQHF. DNA for the CDR3: TGTGCCAGCTCACTTCAGGGGAGAGGCAATCAGCCCCAGCATTTT.

This clone was counted a single time. The V and J genes are TRBV7-2 and TRBJ2-7, with 8 positions matching TRBD2. The CDR3 spans 14 residues. Germline V lookup: CDR1 SGHTA, CDR2 FQGNSA. V lost 8 bases, J lost 5 bases, and 11 bases stayed unmatched. CDR3 region: CASGIAGKNHEQYF. CDR3 nucleotide sequence: TGTGCCAGCGGCATAGCGGGAAAGAACCACGAGCAGTACTTC.

This clone was counted only a few times. This sequence joins TRBV5-6 and TRBJ2-2, with D unclear. The CDR3 is made up of 13 amino acids. Between the trimmed V and J ends, which lost 0 bases and 7 bases, there was a span of 7 bases. Germline assignment: CDR1 SGHDT and CDR2 YYEEEE. In DNA form, the CDR3 reads TGTGCCAGCAGCTTGGAGCTCAGCGGGGAGCTGTTTTTT. Translating it yields CASSLELSGELFF.

The chain joins TRBV19 to TRBJ2-1; 13 bases fit TRBD2. Looked up from germline, CDR1 is LNHDA and CDR2 is SQIVND (reference sequence). The length of the CDR3 is 19 residues. V lost 3 bases and J lost 6; bases outside the gene matches: 14. CDR3 sequence (DNA): TGTGCCAGTAGTATTCCTCTCGCGGGGGGACTAGCGGGACGCAATGAGCAGTTCTTC. Protein: CASSIPLAGGLAGRNEQFF.

A single count supports this clone. This sequence joins TRBV7-2 and TRBJ1-1; tentatively, D is TRBD1 (5 bases). Trimming stripped 4 bases from V and 1 base from J, with 13 bases between. This CDR3 has 15 amino acids. CDR1 SGHTA and CDR2 FQGNSA come from the germline V gene. CDR3 nucleotides: TGTGCCAGCAGCTCAACTGACAGCCCGAACACTGAAGCTTTCTTT. Encoded protein: CASSSTDSPNTEAFF. Based on the CDR3 plus reference TRBV7-2 and TRBJ1-1, the full variable domain is GAGVSQSPSNKVTEKGKDVELRCDPISGHTALYWYRQSLGQGLEFLIYFQGNSAPDKSGLPSDRFSAERTGGSVSTLTIQRTQQEDSAVYLCASSSTDSPNTEAFFGQGTRLTVV.

The chain combines TRBV28 with TRBJ2-7; D may match TRBD1 or TRBD2 (5 bases each). The V gene lost 7 bases and the J gene lost 2 bases, with 9 bases spanning the gap. Germline V gene lookup returns CDR1 MDHEN and CDR2 SYDVKM. This CDR3 spans 12 amino acids. The CDR3 region has the DNA TGTGCCAGCAATCGGGGCCCCTACGAGCAGTACTTC. This gives the protein CASNRGPYEQYF.

The chain recombines TRBV3-1 (or the pseudogene TRBV3-2) with TRBJ1-4, with TRBD1 as a possible D gene (6 bases). This CDR3 comprises 16 residues. In germline, CDR1 is LGHDT, CDR2 YNNKEL (reference sequence). Deletions cut 4 bases from V and 3 bases from J, with 15 bases between. CDR3: CASSPRGRGSNEKLFF. For the CDR3, the DNA is TGTGCCAGCAGCCCCCGAGGCAGGGGTTCTAATGAAAAACTGTTTTTT.

The gene calls are TRBV30 and TRBJ1-2; D remains ambiguous. This CDR3 region has 11 residues. Trimming cost V 3 bases and J 8 bases, with 10 bases left between them. Germline V CDR1 and CDR2: GTSNPN, SVGIG (reference sequence). CDR3 loop: CAWRTGTGYTF. CDR3 in DNA: TGTGCCTGGAGGACGGGAACCGGCTACACCTTC.

This sequence joins TRBV11-2 and TRBJ2-4; D gene ambiguous. CDR1 is SGHAT and CDR2 is FQNNGV in the germline V gene. Deletions cut 4 bases from V and 1 base from J, with 8 bases between. The CDR3 has 14 amino acids. CDR3 coding DNA: TGTGCCAGCAGCTCTGGGTGGGCCAAAAACATTCAGTACTTC. Amino acids: CASSSGWAKNIQYF.

The chain recombines TRBV19 with TRBJ2-1; D ambiguous. The germline V gene encodes CDR1 LNHDA and CDR2 SQIVND (reference sequence). The CDR3 is 13 amino acids. Trimming removed 2 bases at V and 7 bases at J, with 9 bases between. For the CDR3, the DNA is TGTGCCAGTAGTATAATCAACAAGAATGAGCAGTTCTTC. It specifies CASSIINKNEQFF.

The chain is built from TRBV7-9 and TRBJ2-2; TRBD1 is a possible D gene (6 bases). CDR3 length: 15 residues. Germline CDR1 reads SEHNR; CDR2 reads FQNEAQ (reference sequence). Trimming shortened V by 10 bases and J by 0 bases, and 15 bases separated the two germline ends. The CDR3: CAIPLRGPNTGELFF. CDR3 in DNA: TGTGCCATCCCCCTCAGGGGCCCGAACACCGGGGAGCTGTTTTTT.

V is TRBV19 and J is TRBJ1-1, with unresolved D. This CDR3 spans 15 amino acids. Trimming pared 4 bases from V and 6 bases from J, leaving 18 bases between. Germline CDR1 LNHDA, CDR2 SQIVND (reference sequence). The CDR3 loop reads CASSRGRVIFAEAFF. CDR3 nucleotides: TGTGCCAGTAGTAGGGGAAGGGTAATCTTCGCTGAAGCTTTCTTT.